This T cell receptor (beta chain) was sequenced for a study of shared clonotypes between healthy human individuals. Profiling relied on immunoSEQ multiplex PCR, and the TCRdb table lists in-frame clones only, not all of them. The sample lists approximately 340,000 clones, more than 60% occurring once. This CDR3 comprises 15 residues. This clonotype was obtained from a man younger than 40 in good health. This chain connects TRBV7-5 to TRBJ1-5. TRBV7-5 counts as a pseudogene. Input material: memory CD4+ T cells sorted from blood. Subset described: CD45RA-negative fraction. CDR3 DNA: TGTGTCAGAAGCCCTCACCAAATTAATAATCAGCCCCAGCATTTT. Translation gives CVRSPHQINNQPQHF.